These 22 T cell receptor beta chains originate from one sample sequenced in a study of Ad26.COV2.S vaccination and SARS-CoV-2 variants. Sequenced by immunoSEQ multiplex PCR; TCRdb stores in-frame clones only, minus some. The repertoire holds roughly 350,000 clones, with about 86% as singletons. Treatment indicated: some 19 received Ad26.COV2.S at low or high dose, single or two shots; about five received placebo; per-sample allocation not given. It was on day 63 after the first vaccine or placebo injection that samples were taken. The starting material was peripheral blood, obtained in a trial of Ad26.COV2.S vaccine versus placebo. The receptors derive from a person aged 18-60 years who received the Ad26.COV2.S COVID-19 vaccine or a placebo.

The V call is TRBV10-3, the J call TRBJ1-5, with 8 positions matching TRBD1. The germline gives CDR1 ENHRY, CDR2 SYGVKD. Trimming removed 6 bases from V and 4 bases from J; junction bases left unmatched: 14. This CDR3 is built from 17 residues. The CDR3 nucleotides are TGTGCCATCAGCGAAGGACAGGGCGGGAGTATTAATCAGCCCCAGCATTTT. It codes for CAISEGQGGSINQPQHF.

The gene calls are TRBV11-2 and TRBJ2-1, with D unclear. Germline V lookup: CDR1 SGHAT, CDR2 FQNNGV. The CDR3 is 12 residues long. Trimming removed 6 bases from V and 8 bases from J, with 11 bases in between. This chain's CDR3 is CASRAVSDEQFF. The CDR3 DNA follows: TGTGCCAGCAGGGCGGTATCCGATGAGCAGTTCTTC. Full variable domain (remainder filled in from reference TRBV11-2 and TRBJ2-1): EAGVAQSPRYKIIEKRQSVAFWCNPISGHATLYWYQQILGQGPKLLIQFQNNGVVDDSQLPKDRFSAERLKGVDSTLKIQPAKLEDSAVYLCASRAVSDEQFFGPGTRLTVL.

The CDR3 here is CASSSGVIGYEQYF. The CDR3 region has the DNA TGTGCCAGCAGCTCGGGGGTTATCGGTTACGAGCAGTACTTC. J is TRBJ2-7 and V is TRBV7-6, with a tentative D call TRBD2 (6 bases). In germline, CDR1 is SGHVS, CDR2 FNYEAQ. The CDR3 is 14 residues long. Deletions cut 4 bases from V and 4 bases from J, with 14 bases between.

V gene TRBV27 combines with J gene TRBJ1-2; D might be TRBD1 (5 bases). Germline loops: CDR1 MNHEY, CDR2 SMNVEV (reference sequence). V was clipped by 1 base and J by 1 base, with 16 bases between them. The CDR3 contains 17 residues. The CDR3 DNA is TGTGCCAGCAGTTTATACGCGGGGGAGATCGATAACTATGGCTACACCTTC. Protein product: CASSLYAGEIDNYGYTF.

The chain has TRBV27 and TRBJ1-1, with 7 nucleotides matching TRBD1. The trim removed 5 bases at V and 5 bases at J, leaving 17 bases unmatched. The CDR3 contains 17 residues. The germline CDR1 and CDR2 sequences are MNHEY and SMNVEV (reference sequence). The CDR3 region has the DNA TGTGCCAGCAGTCCGCTACTACAGGGGATATTTCGAACTGAAGCTTTCTTT. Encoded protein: CASSPLLQGIFRTEAFF.

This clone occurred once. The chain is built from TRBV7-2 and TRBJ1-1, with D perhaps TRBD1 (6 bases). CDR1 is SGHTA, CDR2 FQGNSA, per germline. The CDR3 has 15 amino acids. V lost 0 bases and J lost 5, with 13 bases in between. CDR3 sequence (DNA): TGTGCCAGCAGCTTAGCGCAGGGGAGCGGGACTGAAGCTTTCTTT. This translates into CASSLAQGSGTEAFF.

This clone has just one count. The CDR3 region has the DNA TGTGCCAGCTCCGACTTAGCGGTAAAGGGCAATGAGCAGTTCTTC. Amino acids: CASSDLAVKGNEQFF. The V and J genes are TRBV18 and TRBJ2-1; tentatively, D is TRBD2 (6 bases). The CDR3 is 15 amino acids. Germline CDR1 reads KGHSH; CDR2 reads LQKENI. Trimming removed 6 bases at V and 6 bases at J, with 18 bases between.

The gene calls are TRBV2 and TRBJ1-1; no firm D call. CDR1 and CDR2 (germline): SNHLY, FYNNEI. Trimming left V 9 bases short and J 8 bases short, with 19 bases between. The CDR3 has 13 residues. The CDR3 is CARVGQTPAEAFF. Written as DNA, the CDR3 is TGTGCCAGAGTTGGTCAGACCCCCGCCGAAGCTTTCTTT. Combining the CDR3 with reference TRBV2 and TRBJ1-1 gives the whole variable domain EPEVTQTPSHQVTQMGQEVILRCVPISNHLYFYWYRQILGQKVEFLVSFYNNEISEKSEIFDDQFSVERPDGSNFTLKIRSTKLEDSAMYFCARVGQTPAEAFFGQGTRLTVV.

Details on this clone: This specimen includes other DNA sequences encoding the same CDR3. CDR3 bases: TGTGCCAGCAGGAGGGGACAGGGTCAAGAGACCCAGTACTTC. Translating gives CASRRGQGQETQYF. V usage is TRBV6-5 and J usage is TRBJ2-5; 9 nucleotides align to TRBD1. In germline, CDR1 is MNHEY, CDR2 SVGAGI. Trimming cost V 6 bases and J 2 bases; bases outside gene matches: 4. The CDR3 length is 14 residues.

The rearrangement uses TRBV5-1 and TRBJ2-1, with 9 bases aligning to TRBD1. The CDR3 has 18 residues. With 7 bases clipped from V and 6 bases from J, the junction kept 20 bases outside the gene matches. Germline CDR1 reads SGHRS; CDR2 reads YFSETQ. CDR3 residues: CASFPGQGEDGPGNEQFF. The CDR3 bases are TGCGCCAGCTTTCCGGGACAGGGTGAGGACGGGCCCGGCAATGAGCAGTTCTTC.

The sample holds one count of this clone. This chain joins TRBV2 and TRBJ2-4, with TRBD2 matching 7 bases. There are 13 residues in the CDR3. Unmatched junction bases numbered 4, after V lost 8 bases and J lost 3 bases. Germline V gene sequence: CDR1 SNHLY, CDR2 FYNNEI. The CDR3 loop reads CASGGEDKNIQYF. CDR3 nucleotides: TGTGCCAGCGGGGGGGAAGACAAAAACATTCAGTACTTC.

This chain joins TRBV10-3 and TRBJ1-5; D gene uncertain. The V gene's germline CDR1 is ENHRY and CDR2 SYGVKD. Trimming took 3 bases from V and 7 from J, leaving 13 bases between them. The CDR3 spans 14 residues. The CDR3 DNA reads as TGTGCCATCAGTGAAGGCTCCCTGGGGCAGCCCCAGCATTTT. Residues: CAISEGSLGQPQHF.

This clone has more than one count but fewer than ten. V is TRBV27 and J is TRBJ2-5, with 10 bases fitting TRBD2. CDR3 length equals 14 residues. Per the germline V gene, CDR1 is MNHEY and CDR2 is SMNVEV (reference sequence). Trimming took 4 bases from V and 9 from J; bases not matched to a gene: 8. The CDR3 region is CASSSSGGPKAQYF. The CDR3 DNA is TGTGCCAGCAGTTCTAGCGGGGGCCCAAAGGCCCAGTACTTC.

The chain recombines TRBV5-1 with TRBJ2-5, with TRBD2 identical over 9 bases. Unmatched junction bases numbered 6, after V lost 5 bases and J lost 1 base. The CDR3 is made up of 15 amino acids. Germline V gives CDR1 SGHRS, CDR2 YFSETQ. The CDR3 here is CASRSGRGGQETQYF. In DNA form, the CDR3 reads TGCGCCAGCAGGTCCGGGCGGGGGGGCCAAGAGACCCAGTACTTC.

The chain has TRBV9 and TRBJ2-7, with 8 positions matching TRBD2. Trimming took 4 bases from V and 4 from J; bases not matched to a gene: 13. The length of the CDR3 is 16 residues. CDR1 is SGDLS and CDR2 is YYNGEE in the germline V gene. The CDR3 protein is CASSTQAGDPRYEQYF. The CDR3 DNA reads TGTGCCAGCAGCACCCAAGCGGGAGACCCCCGGTACGAGCAGTACTTC.

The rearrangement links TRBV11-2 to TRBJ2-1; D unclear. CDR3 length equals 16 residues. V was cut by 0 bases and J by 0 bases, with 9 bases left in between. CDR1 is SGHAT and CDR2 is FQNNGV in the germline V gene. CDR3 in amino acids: CASSLDLQGSYNEQFF. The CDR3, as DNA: TGTGCCAGCAGCTTAGATCTACAAGGCTCCTACAATGAGCAGTTCTTC.

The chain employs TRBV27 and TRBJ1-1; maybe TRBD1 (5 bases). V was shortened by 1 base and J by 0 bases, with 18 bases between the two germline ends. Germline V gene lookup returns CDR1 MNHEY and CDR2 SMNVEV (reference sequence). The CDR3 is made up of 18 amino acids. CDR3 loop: CASSLYGRGGLMNTEAFF. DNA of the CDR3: TGTGCCAGCAGTTTATATGGGCGGGGGGGTCTGATGAACACTGAAGCTTTCTTT.

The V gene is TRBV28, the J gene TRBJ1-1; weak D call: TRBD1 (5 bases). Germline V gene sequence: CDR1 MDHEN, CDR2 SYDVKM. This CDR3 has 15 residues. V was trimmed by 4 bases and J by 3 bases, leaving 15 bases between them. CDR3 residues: CASSSRTGGYTEAFF. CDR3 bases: TGTGCCAGCAGTTCCAGGACCGGGGGTTACACTGAAGCTTTCTTT.

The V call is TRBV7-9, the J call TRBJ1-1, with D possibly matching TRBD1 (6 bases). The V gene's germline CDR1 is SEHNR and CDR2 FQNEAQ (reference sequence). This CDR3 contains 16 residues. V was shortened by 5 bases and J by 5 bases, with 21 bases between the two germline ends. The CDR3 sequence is CASSGTWGPAGTEAFF. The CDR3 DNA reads TGTGCCAGCAGCGGCACATGGGGGCCCGCTGGGACTGAAGCTTTCTTT.

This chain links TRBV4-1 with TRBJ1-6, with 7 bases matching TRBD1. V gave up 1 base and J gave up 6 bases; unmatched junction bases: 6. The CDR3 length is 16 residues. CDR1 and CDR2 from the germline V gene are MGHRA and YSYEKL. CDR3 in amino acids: CASSQGSGQINSPLHF. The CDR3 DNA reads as TGCGCCAGCAGCCAAGGGTCGGGACAGATTAATTCACCCCTCCACTTT.

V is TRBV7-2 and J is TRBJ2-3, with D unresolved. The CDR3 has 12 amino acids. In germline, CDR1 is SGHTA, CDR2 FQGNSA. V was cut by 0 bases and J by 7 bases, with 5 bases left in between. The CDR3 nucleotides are TGTGCCAGCAGCTTAGCCCTATATACGCAGTATTTT. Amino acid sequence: CASSLALYTQYF.

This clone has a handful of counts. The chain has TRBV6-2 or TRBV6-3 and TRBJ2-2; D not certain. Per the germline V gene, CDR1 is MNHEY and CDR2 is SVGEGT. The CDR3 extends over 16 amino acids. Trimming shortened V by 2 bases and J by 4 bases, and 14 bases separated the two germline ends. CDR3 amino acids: CASSYIARPITGELFF. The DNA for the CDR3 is TGTGCCAGCAGTTACATTGCCCGCCCGATCACCGGGGAGCTGTTTTTT.